This T cell receptor beta chain was profiled in a study of blood T cell repertoires in COVID-19. Whole-study context: T cells, B-cell-depleted T cells, or PBMCs provided the cDNA or gDNA that served as material.

This clone has more than one count but fewer than ten. Some clones are missing from TCRdb's copy, which holds only in-frame ones; the method was immunoSEQ multiplex PCR. Counted here are about 240,000 clones, around nine tenths occurring once; the ten biggest clones make up approximately 4.2%. Participants came from fewer than 25 US areas, aged roughly 18 to 95 years. In assigning cohorts, the study relied on participant-reported clinical history. Two negative PCRs, clearance, or symptom resolution were required of recovered Cohort 3 donors. The CDR3 consists of 17 residues. Germline CDR1 and CDR2: GTSNPN and SVGIG (reference sequence). Trimming took 1 base from V and 5 from J, leaving 24 bases between them.

The TCR originated in a woman younger than 45 who had recovered from COVID-19. The genes are TRBV30 and TRBJ2-7; D is perhaps TRBD2 (6 bases). Sequenced: PBMCs or T cells enriched from blood (not recorded which). CDR3 residues: CAWSGQGGWGSSHEQYF. DNA for the CDR3: TGTGCCTGGAGTGGCCAGGGAGGTTGGGGCTCCTCACACGAGCAGTACTTC.